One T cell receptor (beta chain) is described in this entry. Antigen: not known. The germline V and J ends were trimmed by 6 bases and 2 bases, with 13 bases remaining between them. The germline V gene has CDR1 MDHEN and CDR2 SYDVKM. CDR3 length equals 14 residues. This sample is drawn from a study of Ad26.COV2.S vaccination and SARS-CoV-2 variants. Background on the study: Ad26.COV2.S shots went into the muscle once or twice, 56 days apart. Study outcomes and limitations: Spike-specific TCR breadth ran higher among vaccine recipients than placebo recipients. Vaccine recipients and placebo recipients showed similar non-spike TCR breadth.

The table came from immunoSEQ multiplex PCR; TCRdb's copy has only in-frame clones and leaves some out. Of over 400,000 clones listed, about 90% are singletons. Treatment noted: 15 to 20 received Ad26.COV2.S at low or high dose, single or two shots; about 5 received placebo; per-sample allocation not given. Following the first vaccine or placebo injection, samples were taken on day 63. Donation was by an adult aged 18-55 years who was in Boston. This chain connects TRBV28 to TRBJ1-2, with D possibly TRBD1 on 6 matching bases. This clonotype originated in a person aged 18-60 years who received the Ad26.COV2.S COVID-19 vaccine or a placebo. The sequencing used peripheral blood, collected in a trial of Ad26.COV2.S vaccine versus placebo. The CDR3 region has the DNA TGTGCCAGCAGATTTACAGGGACGAACTATGGCTACACCTTC. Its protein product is CASRFTGTNYGYTF.